This record looks at one TCR beta chain sequence and its context. Its antigen is unknown. Sequenced by immunoSEQ multiplex PCR; TCRdb stores in-frame clones only, minus some. Of 210,000 or so clones in the sample, roughly 91% were seen once. The CDR3 length is 13 residues. Trimming shortened V by 2 bases and J by 3 bases, and 7 bases separated the two germline ends. This specimen comes from a study of T cell responses to AZD1222 COVID-19 vaccine. Study-wide results and caveats: Two AZD1222 administrations were followed by greater Spike-specific TCR breadth and depth. Spike regions recognized by vaccine-associated CD4 TCRs spanned the protein, led by 160-218 and 743-854. A mostly white British donor set with more females was recruited, and clonal diversity was possibly underestimated. The number of AZD1222 recipients seropositive at baseline was only 5 to 7.

This sequence joins TRBV12-3 or TRBV12-4 and TRBJ1-1; possible D gene TRBD1, 5 bases. Material: peripheral blood, obtained on day 0 of MenACWY control vaccination. This sequence was found in an adult in good health. CDR3 sequence: CASSLKGYTEAFF. The CDR3 DNA reads as TGTGCCAGCAGTTTAAAGGGGTACACTGAAGCTTTCTTT.